The 18 T cell receptor beta chains in this list originate from one sample, sequenced in a study of T cell responses to AZD1222 COVID-19 vaccine. The assay was immunoSEQ multiplex PCR, and TCRdb's table has in-frame clones only and misses some. Of around 130,000 clones in the sample, less than 95% are singletons; the top ten hold about 7.5%. Sequences were derived from peripheral blood, sampled 28 days after the second dose of the MenACWY control vaccine. These receptors all stem from an adult who received the MenACWY meningococcal vaccine as a control.

V usage is TRBV2 and J usage is TRBJ2-5; D is unresolved. Trimming removed 6 bases at V and 2 bases at J, with 4 bases between. CDR3 length: 11 residues. Germline-derived CDR1 and CDR2 are SNHLY and FYNNEI. CDR3 loop: CASRQQETQYF. DNA for the CDR3: TGTGCCAGCAGGCAGCAAGAGACCCAGTACTTC.

The chain couples TRBV12-5 to TRBJ2-7; 10 nucleotides agree with TRBD2. The CDR3 consists of 17 residues. Trimming cost V 4 bases and J 2 bases; bases outside gene matches: 11. Germline assignment: CDR1 LGHNT and CDR2 FRNRAP. CDR3 nucleotide sequence: TGTGCTAGTGGTTCGGGACAGCGGACTAGCGGACCCTACGAGCAGTACTTC. It encodes CASGSGQRTSGPYEQYF.

The chain joins TRBV6-5 to TRBJ2-7; the match to TRBD1 covers 7 bases. The J segment lost 1 base and the V segment lost 4 bases, leaving 4 bases of the junction unmatched. The CDR3 consists of 14 residues. Germline CDR1 and CDR2: MNHEY and SVGAGI. The CDR3 loop is CASSLTGTSYEQYF. CDR3 coding DNA: TGTGCCAGCAGTTTGACAGGGACATCCTACGAGCAGTACTTC.

The chain joins TRBV9 to TRBJ2-7, with D uncertain. There are 13 residues in the CDR3. The ends were cut back, 5 bases at V and 7 bases at J, with 16 bases in the middle. Germline V gene data show CDR1 as SGDLS and CDR2 as YYNGEE. The CDR3 region is CASRGEPGGEQYF. The CDR3 nucleotides are TGTGCCAGCAGAGGTGAACCAGGTGGGGAGCAGTACTTC.

This sequence joins TRBV19 and TRBJ2-1; D gene ambiguous. The V end lost 5 bases, the J end lost 3 bases, and 11 bases lay between the germline ends. The length of the CDR3 is 14 residues. CDR1 and CDR2 from the germline V gene are LNHDA and SQIVND (reference sequence). CDR3 DNA sequence: TGTGCCAGTAGTGGGATTACCGTCTACAATGAGCAGTTCTTC. This sequence encodes CASSGITVYNEQFF.

The CDR3 nucleotides read TGTGCCAGCAGCTTATTTGGTTCGCATTCACCCCTCCACTTT. Translation gives CASSLFGSHSPLHF. The V call is TRBV7-9, the J call TRBJ1-6, with D unresolved. The ends were cut back, 2 bases at V and 8 bases at J, with 10 bases in the middle. Germline V gene lookup returns CDR1 SEHNR and CDR2 FQNEAQ (reference sequence). CDR3 length equals 14 residues.

This chain connects TRBV11-2 to TRBJ1-2, with D perhaps TRBD1 (5 bases). The CDR3 extends over 16 amino acids. The germline CDR1 and CDR2 sequences are SGHAT and FQNNGV. Trimming pared 4 bases from V and 1 base from J, leaving 16 bases between. DNA for the CDR3: TGTGCCAGCAGCTCAGGCCGGACACTAAGTAACTATGGCTACACCTTC. This codes for CASSSGRTLSNYGYTF.

This clone was seen only a few times. The chain uses TRBV11-2 and TRBJ2-5, with 12 bases lining up with TRBD1. The CDR3 totals 16 residues. J gave up 5 bases and V 4 bases, and 8 bases lay outside the gene matches. Germline values: CDR1 SGHAT, CDR2 FQNNGV. The CDR3: CASSSGQGASGETQYF. Written as DNA, the CDR3 is TGTGCCAGCAGCTCGGGACAGGGGGCAAGCGGGGAGACCCAGTACTTC.

The chain links TRBV12-5 to TRBJ2-2, with D possibly being TRBD2 (5 bases). The germline gives CDR1 LGHNT, CDR2 FRNRAP. V lost 5 bases, J lost 1 base, and 14 bases lay in between. The CDR3 runs 16 residues. The CDR3 is CASGSGRPGNTGELFF. The CDR3 nucleotides are TGTGCTAGTGGTAGCGGACGGCCGGGGAACACCGGGGAGCTGTTTTTT.

The chain links TRBV13 to TRBJ2-2; D remains unclear. Germline-derived CDR1 and CDR2 are PRHDT and FYEKMQ (reference sequence). The ends were cut back, 5 bases at V and 0 bases at J, with 16 bases in the middle. The CDR3 has 17 amino acids. As DNA, the CDR3 is TGTGCCAGCAGCGGCTACAGTGCTCTCGCGAACACCGGGGAGCTGTTTTTT. Its translation is CASSGYSALANTGELFF.

This chain links TRBV4-3 with TRBJ2-3; possible D gene TRBD1, 5 bases. Germline V gene data show CDR1 as LGHNA and CDR2 as YSLEER. Trimming took off 3 bases at V and 0 bases at J, with 10 bases between the two ends. The CDR3 is made up of 15 amino acids. CDR3 sequence reads: CASSHSDRSTDTQYF. The CDR3 DNA reads as TGCGCCAGCAGCCACAGTGACAGAAGCACAGATACGCAGTATTTT.

The chain couples TRBV28 to TRBJ1-6; the D gene is possibly TRBD1 (6 bases). CDR3 length equals 15 residues. The germline gives CDR1 MDHEN, CDR2 SYDVKM. V lost 6 bases and J 5 bases, leaving 14 bases between the germline ends. The CDR3: CASSRSDRDNSPLHF. CDR3 DNA: TGTGCCAGCAGCCGGTCGGACAGAGATAATTCACCCCTCCACTTT.

This chain joins TRBV27 and TRBJ2-3, with 8 bases fitting TRBD1. The CDR3 totals 15 residues. The V gene's germline CDR1 is MNHEY and CDR2 SMNVEV (reference sequence). V lost 5 bases and J lost 0; bases outside the gene matches: 4. CDR3 residues: CASSARQGSTDTQYF. In nucleotides, the CDR3 is TGTGCCAGCAGTGCCCGACAGGGGAGCACAGATACGCAGTATTTT.

In this sample, this clone turned up a few times. This chain uses TRBV12-3 or TRBV12-4 with TRBJ2-7; D is perhaps TRBD1 or TRBD2 (5 bases each). V dropped 5 bases and J dropped 9 bases, with 17 bases sitting between them. The CDR3 loop spans 13 amino acids. The CDR3 sequence is CASSPHRGAWQYF. As DNA, the CDR3 is TGTGCCAGCAGTCCCCATCGGGGCGCGTGGCAGTACTTC.

This clone was seen a single time. This chain uses TRBV28 with TRBJ2-1; TRBD2 aligns across 10 bases. In germline, CDR1 is MDHEN, CDR2 SYDVKM. The trim removed 7 bases at V and 7 bases at J, leaving 10 bases unmatched. The CDR3 sequence is 15 residues long. This CDR3 is CASTPGVAGGNEQFF. As DNA, the CDR3 is TGTGCCAGCACCCCCGGAGTAGCGGGAGGTAATGAGCAGTTCTTC.

The V and J genes are TRBV6-5 and TRBJ2-7; D not certain. The CDR3 runs 15 residues. V was shortened by 6 bases and J by 5 bases, with 20 bases between the two germline ends. The germline CDR1 and CDR2 sequences are MNHEY and SVGAGI. The CDR3 region is CASRPLWPWYNEQYF. The CDR3 DNA reads TGTGCCAGCAGACCCCTTTGGCCCTGGTACAACGAGCAGTACTTC.

This chain links TRBV29-1 with TRBJ2-1, with a tentative D call TRBD1 (6 bases). Germline V gene lookup returns CDR1 SQVTM and CDR2 ANQGSEA. The CDR3 has 15 residues. The V end was cut by 6 bases, the J end by 7 bases, with 22 bases between. CDR3 nucleotide sequence: TGCAGCGTACATGTGCGACAGGTTGGTGGGAATGAGCAGTTCTTC. Translating gives CSVHVRQVGGNEQFF.

The chain couples TRBV2 to TRBJ1-1, with D possibly TRBD1 on 6 matching bases. Germline-derived CDR1 and CDR2 are SNHLY and FYNNEI. This CDR3 contains 14 residues. The V gene lost 2 bases and the J gene lost 1 base, with 8 bases spanning the gap. The CDR3 sequence: CASSEQGQNTEAFF. The CDR3 DNA sequence: TGTGCCAGCAGTGAACAGGGGCAGAACACTGAAGCTTTCTTT.